This T cell receptor beta chain was sequenced for a study of cytomegalovirus exposure and HLA in healthy donors. General study findings and limits: Associated with HLA alleles at 0.05 false discovery rate in a later analysis were around 17,000 TCR beta sequences. Immune exposure information available was restricted to CMV serostatus.

The donors were healthy bone marrow donors. Donors likely had unrecorded immune exposures despite being nominally healthy when sampled. This clone has more than one count but fewer than ten. Its antigen is as yet unknown. Looked up from germline, CDR1 is SGDLS and CDR2 is YYNGEE. V shed 1 base and J 4 bases; nucleotides not matched to a gene: 7. There are 16 residues in the CDR3. 13 Jbeta primers and 60 Vbeta primers were used for the PCR. TCRdb's copy holds only in-frame clones and misses some; the assay was immunoSEQ multiplex PCR. The repertoire includes 100,000 to 150,000 clones, approximately 81% of them detected once, and 5.5% to 8% sits in the top ten.

The chain has TRBV9 and TRBJ2-3; 9 bases match TRBD2. The receptor was isolated from a male donor in good health and CMV-seronegative. The source material was PBMCs. CDR3 nucleotides: TGTGCCAGCAGCGTAACGGCGGGAGGGCGTGCAGATACGCAGTATTTT. As protein: CASSVTAGGRADTQYF.